This TCR beta chain came from a study of shared clonotypes between healthy human individuals. Participating donors were healthy, HIV-negative adults free of recent acute infections or vaccinations. There are 16 residues in the CDR3. Germline V CDR1 and CDR2: MNHNY, SVGAGI (reference sequence). V lost 6 bases and J 4 bases, leaving 20 bases between the germline ends. This clone was observed a single time. Its antigen remains unidentified. Study-wide findings and caveats: An anticipated effect of sequencing depth on clonotype sharing among donors was recognized. Represented genetic and exposure-history diversity was restricted by having few donors.

PCR replicates from unsorted PBMC used around 300 ng DNA, and this amount was 25,000 to 30,000 T cell genomes. This table comes from immunoSEQ multiplex PCR, and its TCRdb copy is limited to in-frame clones, with some not included. This table holds more than 450,000 clones, around 79% found once. The TCR was taken from a woman aged 40 to 49 in good health. Some clones in this sample may be carry-over from other donors' samples. Sequencing was carried out using PBMCs. The rearrangement links TRBV6-6 to TRBJ2-3, with a possible D match to TRBD2 (7 bases). The CDR3 protein is CASRSWGEGVPDTQYF. The CDR3 region has the DNA TGTGCCAGCAGGTCCTGGGGGGAGGGGGTCCCAGATACGCAGTATTTT.